These T cell receptor beta chains were read from a single sample in a study of T cell repertoires in breast cancer. A single record per CDR3 protein comes from TCRdb applying MiXCR to the emulsion pairing reads. The data contain approximately 40,000 distinct CDR3 sequences, under 50% of them singletons. Input material: CD8+ T cells. The receptors stem from a pool of human donors with breast cancer or a healthy control (not recorded which). The CDR3 runs from the conserved cysteine through the conserved F or W. D genes are given only for firm matches. A row's size may be missing; if present it is once, few, many or a size class.

cdr3_nt,cdr3_aa,v_call,clone_size,d_call,j_call
TGTGCCAGCAGCTCACTATACGTGGGGGACGAGCAGTACTTC,CASSSLYVGDEQYF,TRBV11-2,few,NA,TRBJ2-7
TGTGCCAGCAAACAATCGGACTCCCTTTTTGGGGAGCAGTTCTTC,CASKQSDSLFGEQFF,TRBV7-9,once,NA,TRBJ2-1
TGTGCCAGCAGTCCCTACTCCACGGGGATAGATTTCTTT,CASSPYSTGIDFF,TRBV27,many,NA,TRBJ1-1
TGCGCCTGCTCTTTAGGGGACTACAATGAGCAGTTCTTC,CACSLGDYNEQFF,TRBV5-1,NA,NA,TRBJ2-1
TGCAGTGCTCCCCTAGCGGGCTTAGAGAATGAGCAGTTCTTC,CSAPLAGLENEQFF,TRBV20-1,many,TRBD2,TRBJ2-1
TGTGCTAGTGGTCCGGGGGTGCTCAGTGAGCAGTTCTTC,CASGPGVLSEQFF,TRBV12-5,once,NA,TRBJ2-1
TGTGCCAGCAGAAAAGGGGGCTCTGAAGCTTTCTTT,CASRKGGSEAFF,TRBV12-3/TRBV12-4,NA,TRBD1,TRBJ1-1
TGTGCCAGCAGCCTCAGGGGACTAGGTTCTGTTGAGCAGTTCTTC,CASSLRGLGSVEQFF,TRBV6-1,NA,TRBD2,TRBJ2-1
TGCAGTGCTAGTCCTAGCGGGGCCCCGGAGAATGAGCAGTTCTTC,CSASPSGAPENEQFF,TRBV20-1,once,TRBD2,TRBJ2-1
TGTGCCAGCCGGGGACAGATTGTTGAGACCCAGTACTTC,CASRGQIVETQYF,TRBV2,NA,TRBD1,TRBJ2-5
TGTGCCAGCAGCTTAGACCGGGCCATTGACGAGCAGTACTTC,CASSLDRAIDEQYF,TRBV7-6,NA,NA,TRBJ2-7
TGTGCCCTGTTATCGGTGGGCTACACCTTC,CALLSVGYTF,TRBV12-3/TRBV12-4,NA,NA,TRBJ1-2